Listed below are T cell receptor beta chains from one sample, sequenced in a study of blood T cell repertoires in COVID-19. The method was immunoSEQ multiplex PCR; TCRdb's version includes in-frame clones alone and lacks a portion of them. The sample carries roughly 220,000 clones, around 88% recorded once. The sequencing sample was made of PBMCs or T cells enriched from blood (not recorded which). The receptors originated from a woman aged 50 to 60 with acute COVID-19. CDR3s include the opening cysteine and the closing phenylalanine or tryptophan. D genes are given only for firm matches. The size field is filled for only some rows; it gives once, few, many or a size class.

>NA|TRBD2|TRBJ2-1|TRBV24-1
TGTGCCACCAGTGACCCGAATAGCGGGAACTACAATGAGCAGTTCTTC
CATSDPNSGNYNEQFF
>NA|NA|TRBJ2-3|TRBV19
TGTGCCAGCCACTCGGAGACAGATACGCAGTATTTT
CASHSETDTQYF
>NA|NA|TRBJ1-5|TRBV18
TGTGCCAGCTCCGGGGATAGCAATCAGCCCCAGCATTTT
CASSGDSNQPQHF
>NA|TRBD1|TRBJ1-5|TRBV27
TGTGCCAGCAGTTCCCGATTGGGACAGGGGGCTGGCAATCAGCCCCAGCATTTT
CASSSRLGQGAGNQPQHF
>NA|NA|TRBJ1-1|TRBV27
TGTGCCAGCAGTTTCCACGAGCCTCAGGGCTCTGAAGCTTTCTTT
CASSFHEPQGSEAFF
>NA|TRBD2|TRBJ2-1|TRBV6-5
TGTGCCAGCAGTTGGGCGGGTAGCGGGAGTACGCAGTTCTTC
CASSWAGSGSTQFF
>NA|TRBD2|TRBJ2-1|TRBV19
TGTGCCAGTAGTATTCGGGGGCTACTAGCGGGAGGCAATGAGCAGTTCTTC
CASSIRGLLAGGNEQFF
>few|NA|TRBJ1-5|TRBV2
TGTGCCAGCAGTGATTTGACACTCTATAGCAATCAGCCCCAGCATTTT
CASSDLTLYSNQPQHF
>NA|TRBD1|TRBJ2-7|TRBV2
TGTGCCAGCAACAGGGGTTCCTACGAGCAGTACTTC
CASNRGSYEQYF
>NA|NA|TRBJ2-2|TRBV5-4
TGTGCCAGCAGCTTGGGGACTAAGGACGGGGAGCTGTTTTTT
CASSLGTKDGELFF
>NA|NA|TRBJ2-2|TRBV28
TGTGCCAGCAGTTCCGCTGCCGGGACACAAACTTGGACCGGGGAGCTGTTTTTT
CASSSAAGTQTWTGELFF
>once|TRBD2|TRBJ2-3|TRBV5-8
TGTGCCAGCAGCTTGGCCACTAGCGGGACTAGCACAGATACGCAGTATTTT
CASSLATSGTSTDTQYF
>NA|TRBD1|TRBJ2-5|TRBV5-1
TGCGCCAGCAGCTTCGGACAGGGCCAAGAGACCCAGTACTTC
CASSFGQGQETQYF
>NA|NA|TRBJ1-1|TRBV30
TGTGCCTGGAGGGGAGGTCCCGGGGACACTGAAGCTTTCTTT
CAWRGGPGDTEAFF
>NA|NA|TRBJ2-7|TRBV12-3/TRBV12-4
TGTGCCAGCAGCACCAGGAATTCCGAGCAGTACTTC
CASSTRNSEQYF
>NA|TRBD1|TRBJ2-7|TRBV28
TGTGCCAGCAGTCAGGGACAGCCCTACGGCGAGCAGTACTTC
CASSQGQPYGEQYF
>once|TRBD2|TRBJ2-7|TRBV7-9
TGTGCCAGCGGGCCTAGCGGGAGTTCCCACGAGCAGTACTTC
CASGPSGSSHEQYF
>NA|NA|TRBJ1-6|TRBV14
TGTGCCAGCAGCCAAGCCGGTCGTCATAATTCACCCCTCCACTTT
CASSQAGRHNSPLHF
>NA|NA|TRBJ1-1|TRBV10-3
TGTGCCATCAGTGGAACACAGGGATTTGACACTGAAGCTTTCTTT
CAISGTQGFDTEAFF
>NA|NA|TRBJ1-5|TRBV6-2/TRBV6-3
TGTGCCAGCAGTGTTCCCAGGGGATATCAGCCCCAGCATTTT
CASSVPRGYQPQHF
>NA|TRBD1|TRBJ2-2|TRBV7-9
TGTGCCAGCAGCCTCGCCGGGACAGCAATCGGTACCGGGGAGCTGTTTTTT
CASSLAGTAIGTGELFF
>NA|TRBD1|TRBJ1-1|TRBV5-1
TGCGCCAGCAGCACCGGGACAGGGAACACTGAAGCTTTCTTT
CASSTGTGNTEAFF
>NA|TRBD1|TRBJ1-5|TRBV19
TGTGCCAGTAGTATAGACGGGACAGAAAGCAATCAGCCCCAGCATTTT
CASSIDGTESNQPQHF
>NA|NA|TRBJ1-5|TRBV6-5
TGTGCCAGCAGTCGGGTCTTTGAACTTAATCAGCCCCAGCATTTT
CASSRVFELNQPQHF
>NA|NA|TRBJ2-7|TRBV7-2
TGTGCCAGCAGTTTGGGACTCCAGTCCTACGAGCAGTACTTC
CASSLGLQSYEQYF
>NA|NA|TRBJ2-1|TRBV18
TGTGCCAGCTCTTTGGACTTCAGCTCCTACAATGAGCAGTTCTTC
CASSLDFSSYNEQFF
>NA|NA|TRBJ1-1|TRBV29-1
TGCAGCGTTGAAACTGACAGAGCTGAAGCTTTCTTT
CSVETDRAEAFF
>NA|NA|TRBJ1-5|TRBV28
TGTGCCAGCAGTTTTCAGGGGATTGGGAGCAATCAGCCCCAGCATTTT
CASSFQGIGSNQPQHF
>NA|NA|TRBJ1-2|TRBV6-1
TGTGCCAGCAGTGAAGAGGCTACAGCAAGTGATCCCTATGGCTACACCTTC
CASSEEATASDPYGYTF
>NA|TRBD1|TRBJ2-7|TRBV27
TGTGCCAGCAGTTACAGGGGAAACTCCTACGAGCAGTACTTC
CASSYRGNSYEQYF
>NA|NA|TRBJ1-2|TRBV25-1
TGTGCCAGCAGTGAATGGGCAGGAGGCGGCTACACCTTC
CASSEWAGGGYTF